A selection of T cell receptor beta chains follows, all from one sample in a study of blood T cell repertoires in COVID-19. Only in-frame clones appear in the TCRdb table, and some are missing; sequencing was by immunoSEQ multiplex PCR. Among over 150,000 clones listed, around 84% were seen once. Sample: peripheral blood. The source of these receptors is a man aged 50 or older with active or convalescent COVID-19. Both conserved end residues are part of each CDR3. D genes are given only for firm matches. Size tells how often a clone was seen (once, few, many) or the class of an expanded clone, and some rows leave it out.

abundance	d_gene	v_gene	j_gene	CDR3nt	CDR3aa
NA	NA	TRBV27	TRBJ1-5	TGTGCCAGCAGCCCCTGGAGGGGCAATCAGCCCCAGCATTTT	CASSPWRGNQPQHF
NA	NA	TRBV3-1/TRBV3-2	TRBJ1-4	TGTGCCAGCAGCCAAGATAAGGGGGTCTCAACTAATGAAAAACTGTTTTTT	CASSQDKGVSTNEKLFF
NA	NA	TRBV18	TRBJ1-2	TGTGCCAGCTCACTATATTTTGAACAGGTTCATGGCTACACCTTC	CASSLYFEQVHGYTF
NA	NA	TRBV4-2	TRBJ2-5	TGTGCCAGCAGCCAAGGTGAGAATGAACAGGAAAGTGAGACCCAGTACTTC	CASSQGENEQESETQYF
once	NA	TRBV9	TRBJ2-7	TGTGCCAGCAGCGGTGAATCGGGAGAAGGGTCCTACGAGCAGTACTTC	CASSGESGEGSYEQYF
once	NA	TRBV6-2/TRBV6-3	TRBJ1-2	TGTGCCAGCAGTTTAACAGGGATTCGGTCTGGCTACACCTTC	CASSLTGIRSGYTF
once	NA	TRBV4-2	TRBJ2-1	TGTGCCAGCAGCCTAGACGGAGGAAATGAGCAGTTCTTC	CASSLDGGNEQFF
NA	TRBD1	TRBV6-2/TRBV6-3	TRBJ1-5	TGTGCCAGCAGTTACGTCAAGGGACAGGGGAATCAGCCCCAGCATTTT	CASSYVKGQGNQPQHF
NA	TRBD1	TRBV2	TRBJ1-1	TGTGCCAGCAACGGACAGGCCGAAGGCGAAGCTTTCTTT	CASNGQAEGEAFF
once	TRBD1	TRBV2	TRBJ1-5	TGTGCCAGCAGTGTGGGGACAGGGGTTCCTCAGCCCCAGCATTTT	CASSVGTGVPQPQHF
NA	NA	TRBV27	TRBJ1-2	TGTGCCAGCAGTCTACAAGAGGGCTATGGCTACACCTTC	CASSLQEGYGYTF
NA	NA	TRBV18	TRBJ2-7	TGTGCCAGCTCACCAGTCCTAGGGGGGGGATACGAGCAGTACTTC	CASSPVLGGGYEQYF
NA	NA	TRBV7-9	TRBJ2-3	TGTGCCAGCAGCAAGAGGGGGGGTGGATACACAGATACGCAGTATTTT	CASSKRGGGYTDTQYF
NA	NA	TRBV5-1	TRBJ1-3	TGCGCCAGCAGCTTGAATCTGGACATGAACTCTGGAAACACCATATATTTT	CASSLNLDMNSGNTIYF
NA	NA	TRBV2	TRBJ2-7	TGTGCCAGCAGTGATAATCGGGACTCCTACGAGCAGTACTTC	CASSDNRDSYEQYF
NA	TRBD2	TRBV7-7	TRBJ2-2	TGTGCCACCAAAGCAGGCGGGAGAGACACCGGGGAGCTGTTTTTT	CATKAGGRDTGELFF
NA	TRBD2	TRBV18	TRBJ2-7	TGTGCCAGCTCACCCGGGACTAGCGGGAGCTACGAGCAGTACTTC	CASSPGTSGSYEQYF
few	NA	TRBV7-8	TRBJ1-1	TGTGCCAGCAGCCGTCGGGGGGGCTGGGCCAATGGTGGTGAAGCTTTCTTT	CASSRRGGWANGGEAFF
NA	TRBD2	TRBV15	TRBJ2-4	TGTGCCACCAGCGGGGAGCGGGGGATAGTCAAAAACATTCAGTACTTC	CATSGERGIVKNIQYF
NA	TRBD2	TRBV27	TRBJ2-1	TGTGCCAGCAGCGCACTAGCGGCTACCTACAATGAGCAGTTCTTC	CASSALAATYNEQFF
few	NA	TRBV14	TRBJ2-5	TGTGCCAGCAGCCAAAATCCCCGGGAGACCCAGTACTTC	CASSQNPRETQYF
NA	NA	TRBV11-2	TRBJ1-2	TGTGCCAGCAGCTTAGCCGGGGATGGCTACACCTTC	CASSLAGDGYTF
once	TRBD1	TRBV6-5	TRBJ1-5	TGTGCCAGCAGTTACGGTACAGGGGGGCAGCCCCAGCATTTT	CASSYGTGGQPQHF
NA	TRBD1	TRBV4-3	TRBJ2-1	TGCGCCAGCAGCCAAGGGGTCCCTGCGGGACAGGGACATCCCTACAATGAGCAGTTCTTC	CASSQGVPAGQGHPYNEQFF
NA	NA	TRBV6-5	TRBJ1-2	TGTGCCAGCAGTTACGACCTCAGGGATATCTATGGCTACACCTTC	CASSYDLRDIYGYTF
NA	NA	TRBV7-2	TRBJ2-5	TGTGCCAGCAGCTTAGGACTCCCACCAGAGACCCAGTACTTC	CASSLGLPPETQYF
NA	TRBD1	TRBV28	TRBJ1-5	TGTGCCAGCCGGGGACAGACACGAGGGAGCAATCAGCCCCAGCATTTT	CASRGQTRGSNQPQHF
few	TRBD1	TRBV7-2	TRBJ2-5	TGTGCCAGCAGCTTGGCCCCAGGGGGTAGGACGGAGACCCAGTACTTC	CASSLAPGGRTETQYF
NA	NA	TRBV15	TRBJ2-7	TGTGCCACCAGCAGAGGCGGGTCCTACGAGCAGTACTTC	CATSRGGSYEQYF
NA	NA	TRBV5-1	TRBJ2-1	TGCGCCAGCAGCTTGGCTGGGCCCTACAATGAGCAGTTCTTC	CASSLAGPYNEQFF
NA	NA	TRBV11-3	TRBJ1-1	TGTGCCAGCAGCTTAGTCCGGGGTTACACTGAAGCTTTCTTT	CASSLVRGYTEAFF
NA	NA	TRBV28	TRBJ1-1	TGTGCCAGCACCCGGGGGGGCTCGACGACTGAAGCTTTCTTT	CASTRGGSTTEAFF
NA	NA	TRBV7-2	TRBJ1-5	TGTGCCAGTAATACGGGGACAACGAATCAGCCCCAGCATTTT	CASNTGTTNQPQHF
NA	NA	TRBV10-3	TRBJ2-5	TGTGCCATCAGTGAAGTAGAAGAGACCCAGTACTTC	CAISEVEETQYF
once	TRBD1	TRBV5-5	TRBJ1-1	TGTGCCAGCAGCCCCCCGGGACAGGCAAATGAAGCTTTCTTT	CASSPPGQANEAFF
NA	NA	TRBV6-5	TRBJ2-2	TGTGCCAGCAGTTACGAGACAGGACCCGGGGAGCTGTTTTTT	CASSYETGPGELFF
NA	NA	TRBV5-4	TRBJ1-2	TGTGCCAGCAGCTTGGACAGATTTAATGGCTACACCTTC	CASSLDRFNGYTF
NA	NA	TRBV30	TRBJ2-2	TGTGCCTGGAGGCGGAACGGGGGGGAGCTGTTTTTT	CAWRRNGGELFF
few	TRBD2	TRBV4-2	TRBJ2-7	TGTGCCAGCAGCCAAGTTGGGACTAGCGTCGAGCAGTACTTC	CASSQVGTSVEQYF
NA	NA	TRBV30	TRBJ1-3	TGTGCCTGGAGGGGACCCGGGGACTATCTGGGAAACACCATATATTTT	CAWRGPGDYLGNTIYF
few	NA	TRBV5-1	TRBJ1-1	TGCGCCAGCAGCCCGCTCGGGAACTCGAACACTGAAGCTTTCTTT	CASSPLGNSNTEAFF
NA	NA	TRBV14	TRBJ1-2	TGTGCCAGCAGCCAAGATAGAGGTTCTCAGGGCTACACCTTC	CASSQDRGSQGYTF
NA	NA	TRBV11-3	TRBJ1-1	TGTGCCAGCAGCTCCCACTCGGACACTGAAGCTTTCTTT	CASSSHSDTEAFF
once	NA	TRBV19	TRBJ1-1	TGTGCCAGTAGTATTTGGCCCCCCGGAGGTGGGAACACTGAAGCTTTCTTT	CASSIWPPGGGNTEAFF
few	TRBD1	TRBV4-2	TRBJ2-7	TGTGCCAGCAGCCAAGGGACAGGGGGCTCCTACGAGCAGTACTTC	CASSQGTGGSYEQYF
NA	NA	TRBV6-5	TRBJ2-1	TGTGCCAGCAGTTACTCGATCCAGCAGGCGTACAATGAGCAGTTCTTC	CASSYSIQQAYNEQFF
NA	NA	TRBV6-6	TRBJ1-4	TGTGCCAGCAGAAACTTAAACAGGGTTGGTGAAAAACTGTTTTTT	CASRNLNRVGEKLFF
NA	NA	TRBV28	TRBJ1-2	TGTGCCAGCAGTTTATTCCAGGGTAACTATGGCTACACCTTC	CASSLFQGNYGYTF
few	NA	TRBV4-2	TRBJ2-5	TGTGCCAGCAGCCAAGCCCCCGGGACTCAAGAGACCCAGTACTTC	CASSQAPGTQETQYF
NA	TRBD1	TRBV29-1	TRBJ1-5	TGCAGCGTTGAGACAGGGGTGGATCAGCCCCAGCATTTT	CSVETGVDQPQHF
NA	TRBD1	TRBV2	TRBJ2-7	TGTGCCAGCAGGGGACAGAGGGAGCAGTACTTC	CASRGQREQYF
NA	TRBD1	TRBV6-5	TRBJ2-7	TGTGCCAGCAGAGGGACAGGGGGCCTCCACGAGCAGTACTTC	CASRGTGGLHEQYF
NA	NA	TRBV30	TRBJ1-2	TGTGCCTGGGGATCCGGGACACCTGCTTATGGCTACACCTTC	CAWGSGTPAYGYTF
once	NA	TRBV5-4	TRBJ1-4	TGTGCCAGCAGCCATTACAGTAATAATGAAAAACTGTTTTTT	CASSHYSNNEKLFF
NA	TRBD2	TRBV3-1/TRBV3-2	TRBJ2-1	TGTGCCAGCAGCCGGACTAGCGGGGGATACAATGAGCAGTTCTTC	CASSRTSGGYNEQFF